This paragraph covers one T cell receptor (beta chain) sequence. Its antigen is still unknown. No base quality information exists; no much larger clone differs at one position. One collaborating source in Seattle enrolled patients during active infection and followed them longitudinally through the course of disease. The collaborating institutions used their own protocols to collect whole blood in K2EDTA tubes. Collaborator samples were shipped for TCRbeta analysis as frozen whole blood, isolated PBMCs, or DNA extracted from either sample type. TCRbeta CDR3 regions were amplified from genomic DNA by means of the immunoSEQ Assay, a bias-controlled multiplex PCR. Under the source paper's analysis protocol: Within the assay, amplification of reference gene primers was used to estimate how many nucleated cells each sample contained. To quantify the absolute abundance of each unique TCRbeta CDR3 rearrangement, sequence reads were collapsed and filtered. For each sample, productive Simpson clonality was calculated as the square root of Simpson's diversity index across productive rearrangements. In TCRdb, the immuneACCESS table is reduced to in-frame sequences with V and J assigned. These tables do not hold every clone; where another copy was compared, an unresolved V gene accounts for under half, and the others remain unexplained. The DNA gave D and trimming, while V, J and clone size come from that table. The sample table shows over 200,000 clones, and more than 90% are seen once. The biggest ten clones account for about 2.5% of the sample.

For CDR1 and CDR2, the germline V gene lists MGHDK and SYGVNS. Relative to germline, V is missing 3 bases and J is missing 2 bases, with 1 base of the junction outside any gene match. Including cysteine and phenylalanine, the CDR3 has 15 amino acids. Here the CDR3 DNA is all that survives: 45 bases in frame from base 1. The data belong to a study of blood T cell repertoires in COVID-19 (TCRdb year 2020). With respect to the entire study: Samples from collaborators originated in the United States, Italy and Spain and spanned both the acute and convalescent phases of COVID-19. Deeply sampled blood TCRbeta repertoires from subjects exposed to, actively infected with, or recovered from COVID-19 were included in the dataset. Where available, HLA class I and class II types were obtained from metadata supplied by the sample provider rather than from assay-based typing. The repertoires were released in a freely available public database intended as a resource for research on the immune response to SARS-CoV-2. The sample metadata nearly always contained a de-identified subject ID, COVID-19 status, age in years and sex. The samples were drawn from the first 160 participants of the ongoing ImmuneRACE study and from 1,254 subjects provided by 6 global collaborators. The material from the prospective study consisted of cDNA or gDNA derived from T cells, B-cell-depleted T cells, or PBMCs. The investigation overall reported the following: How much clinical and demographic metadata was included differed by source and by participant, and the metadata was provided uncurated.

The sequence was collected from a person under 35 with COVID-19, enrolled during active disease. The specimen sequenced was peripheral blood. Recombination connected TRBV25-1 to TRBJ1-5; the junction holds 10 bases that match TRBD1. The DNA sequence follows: TGTGCCAGCAGTGAGGGGACAGGGGGCAATCAGCCCCAGCATTTT. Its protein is CASSEGTGGNQPQHF. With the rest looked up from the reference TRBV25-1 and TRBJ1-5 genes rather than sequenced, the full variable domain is EADIYQTPRYLVIGTGKKITLECSQTMGHDKMYWYQQDPGMELHLIHYSYGVNSTEKGDLSSESTVSRIRTEHFPLTLESARPSHTSQYLCASSEGTGGNQPQHFGDGTRLSIL.